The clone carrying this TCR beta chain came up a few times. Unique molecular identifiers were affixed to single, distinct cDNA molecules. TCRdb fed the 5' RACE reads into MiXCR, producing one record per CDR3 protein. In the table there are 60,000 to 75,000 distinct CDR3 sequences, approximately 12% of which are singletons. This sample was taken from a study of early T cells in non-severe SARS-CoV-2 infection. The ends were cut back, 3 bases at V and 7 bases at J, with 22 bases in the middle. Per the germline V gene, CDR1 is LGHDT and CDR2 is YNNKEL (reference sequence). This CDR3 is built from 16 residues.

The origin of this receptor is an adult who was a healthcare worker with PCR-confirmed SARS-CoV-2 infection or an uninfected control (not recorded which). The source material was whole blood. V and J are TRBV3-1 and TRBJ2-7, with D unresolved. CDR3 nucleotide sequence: TGTGCCAGCAGCCAGGATGGTAGTAACCTATTGGGGGAGCAGTACTTC. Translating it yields CASSQDGSNLLGEQYF.